This T cell receptor (beta chain) is from a study of T-cell memory formation after mild COVID-19. Each CDR3 protein is one row after TCRdb ran MiXCR on the 5' RACE reads. The sample holds 300,000 to 350,000 distinct CDR3 sequences; around 19% are singletons and the top ten take more than 20%. What was sequenced was PBMCs or a T cell subset sorted from them (not recorded which). The receptor was derived from a man aged 18 to 29 who had mild COVID-19 (a few samples of this study predate the infection). Cell type and time point are not known.

CDR3 loop: CASSQERNTEAFF. In DNA, the CDR3 is TGTGCCAGCAGCCAAGAACGGAACACTGAAGCTTTCTTT. V and J are TRBV3-1 and TRBJ1-1; unclear D gene. The germline V and J ends were trimmed by 0 bases and 1 base, with 3 bases remaining between them. The CDR3 has 13 residues. The germline V gene encodes CDR1 LGHDT and CDR2 YNNKEL (reference sequence). Full variable domain (remainder filled in from reference TRBV3-1 and TRBJ1-1): DTAVSQTPKYLVTQMGNDKSIKCEQNLGHDTMYWYKQDSKKFLKIMFSYNNKELIINETVPNRFSPKSPDKAHLNLHINSLELGDSAVYFCASSQERNTEAFFGQGTRLTVV.